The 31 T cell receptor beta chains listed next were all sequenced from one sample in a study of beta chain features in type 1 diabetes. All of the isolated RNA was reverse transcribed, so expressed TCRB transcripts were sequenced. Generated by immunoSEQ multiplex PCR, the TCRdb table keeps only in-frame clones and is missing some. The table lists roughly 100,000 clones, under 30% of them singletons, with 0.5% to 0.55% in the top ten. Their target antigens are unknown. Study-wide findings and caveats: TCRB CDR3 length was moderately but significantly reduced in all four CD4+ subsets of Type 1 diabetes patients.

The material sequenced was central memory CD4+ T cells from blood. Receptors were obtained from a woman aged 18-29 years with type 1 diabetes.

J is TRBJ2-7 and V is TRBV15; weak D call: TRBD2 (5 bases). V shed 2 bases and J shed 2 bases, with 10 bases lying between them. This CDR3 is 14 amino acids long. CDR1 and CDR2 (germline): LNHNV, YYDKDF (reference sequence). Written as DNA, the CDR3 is TGTGCCACCAGCAGAACCACGGGAACCTACGAGCAGTACGTC. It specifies CATSRTTGTYEQYV.

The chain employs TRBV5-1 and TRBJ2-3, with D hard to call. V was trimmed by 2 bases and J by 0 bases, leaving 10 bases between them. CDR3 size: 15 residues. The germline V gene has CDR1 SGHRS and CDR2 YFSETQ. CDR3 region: CASSFSQPSTDTQYF. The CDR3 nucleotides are TGCGCCAGCAGCTTTAGTCAACCCAGCACAGATACGCAGTATTTT.

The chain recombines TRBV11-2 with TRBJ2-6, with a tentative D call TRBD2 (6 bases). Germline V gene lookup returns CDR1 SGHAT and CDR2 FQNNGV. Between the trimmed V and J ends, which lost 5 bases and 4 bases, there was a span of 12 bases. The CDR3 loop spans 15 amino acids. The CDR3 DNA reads TGTGCCAGCAGCGTAGGCGGGGTAGGGGCCAACGTCCTGACTTTC. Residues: CASSVGGVGANVLTF. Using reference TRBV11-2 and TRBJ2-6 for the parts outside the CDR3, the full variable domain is EAGVAQSPRYKIIEKRQSVAFWCNPISGHATLYWYQQILGQGPKLLIQFQNNGVVDDSQLPKDRFSAERLKGVDSTLKIQPAKLEDSAVYLCASSVGGVGANVLTFGAGSRLTVL.

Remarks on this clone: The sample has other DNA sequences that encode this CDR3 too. CDR3: CASSLAGVGETQYF. The CDR3 DNA sequence: TGTGCCAGCAGCTTAGCGGGAGTGGGAGAGACCCAGTACTTC. The chain uses TRBV11-2 and TRBJ2-5, with D possibly TRBD2 on 6 matching bases. This CDR3 comprises 14 residues. CDR1 and CDR2 (germline): SGHAT, FQNNGV. V dropped 1 base and J dropped 4 bases, with 10 bases sitting between them.

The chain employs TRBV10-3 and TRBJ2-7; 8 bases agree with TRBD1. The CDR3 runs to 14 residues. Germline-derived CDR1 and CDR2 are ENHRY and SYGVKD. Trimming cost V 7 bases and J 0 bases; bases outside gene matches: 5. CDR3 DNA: TGTGCCATCAAGGCAGGGGGCGGCTCCTACGAGCAGTACGTC. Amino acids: CAIKAGGGSYEQYV.

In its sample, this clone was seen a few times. The CDR3 DNA is TGTGCCAGCAGCTTAGGAGGCATCAATCAGCCCCAGCATTTT. Its protein product is CASSLGGINQPQHF. V gene TRBV7-2 combines with J gene TRBJ1-5, with no clear D. The CDR3 spans 14 residues. The V gene's germline CDR1 is SGHTA and CDR2 FQGNSA. Trimming took off 1 base at V and 3 bases at J, with 7 bases between the two ends. The variable domain in full, completed from reference TRBV7-2 and TRBJ1-5, reads GAGVSQSPSNKVTEKGKDVELRCDPISGHTALYWYRQSLGQGLEFLIYFQGNSAPDKSGLPSDRFSAERTGGSVSTLTIQRTQQEDSAVYLCASSLGGINQPQHFGDGTRLSIL.

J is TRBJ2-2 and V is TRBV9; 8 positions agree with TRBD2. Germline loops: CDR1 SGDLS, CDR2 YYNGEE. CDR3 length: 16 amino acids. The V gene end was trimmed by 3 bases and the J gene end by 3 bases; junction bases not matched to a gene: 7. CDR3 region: CASSGTSGPDTGELFF. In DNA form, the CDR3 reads TGTGCCAGCAGCGGAACTAGCGGACCGGACACCGGGGAGCTGTTTTTT.

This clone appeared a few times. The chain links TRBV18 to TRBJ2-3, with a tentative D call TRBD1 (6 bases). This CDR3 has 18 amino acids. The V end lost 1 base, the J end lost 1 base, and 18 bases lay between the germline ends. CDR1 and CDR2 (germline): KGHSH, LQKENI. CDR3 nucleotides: TGTGCCAGCTCACCACAGGCGACAGGCGGGTCCGGCACAGATACGCAGTATTTT. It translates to CASSPQATGGSGTDTQYF.

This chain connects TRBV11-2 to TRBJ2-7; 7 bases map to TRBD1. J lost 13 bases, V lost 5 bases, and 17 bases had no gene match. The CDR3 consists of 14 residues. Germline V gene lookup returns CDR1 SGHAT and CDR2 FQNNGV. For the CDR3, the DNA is TGTGCCAGCAGCATAGGGACAGAGACTTTCCCCAACTACTTC. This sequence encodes CASSIGTETFPNYF.

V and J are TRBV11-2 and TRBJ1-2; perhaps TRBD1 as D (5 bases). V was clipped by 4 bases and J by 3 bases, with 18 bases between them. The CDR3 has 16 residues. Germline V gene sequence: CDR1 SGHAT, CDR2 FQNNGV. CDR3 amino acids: CASSSPRDFSYYGYTF. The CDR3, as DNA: TGTGCCAGCAGCTCACCCCGGGACTTCTCCTACTATGGCTACACCTTC.

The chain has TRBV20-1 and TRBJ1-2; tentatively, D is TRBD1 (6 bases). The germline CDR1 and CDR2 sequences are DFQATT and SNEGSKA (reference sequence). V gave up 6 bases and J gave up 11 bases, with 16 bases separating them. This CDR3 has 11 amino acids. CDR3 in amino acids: CSAKTAGVYTF. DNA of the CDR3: TGCAGTGCCAAGACGGCAGGGGTGTACACCTTC.

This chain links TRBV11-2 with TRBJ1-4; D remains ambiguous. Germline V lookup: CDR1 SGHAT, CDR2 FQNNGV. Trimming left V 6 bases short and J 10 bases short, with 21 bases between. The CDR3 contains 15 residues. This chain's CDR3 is CASRPNRNLDSKLFF. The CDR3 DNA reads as TGTGCCAGCAGGCCGAATCGAAATCTGGACTCAAAACTGTTTTTT.

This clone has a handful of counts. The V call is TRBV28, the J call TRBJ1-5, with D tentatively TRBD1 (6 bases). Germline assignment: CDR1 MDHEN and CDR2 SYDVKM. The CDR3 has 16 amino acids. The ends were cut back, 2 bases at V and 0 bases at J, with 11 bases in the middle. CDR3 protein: CASSLRDTHSNQPQHF. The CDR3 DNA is TGTGCCAGCAGTTTAAGGGACACCCATAGCAATCAGCCCCAGCATTTT. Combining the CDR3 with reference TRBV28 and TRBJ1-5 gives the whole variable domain DVKVTQSSRYLVKRTGEKVFLECVQDMDHENMFWYRQDPGLGLRLIYFSYDVKMKEKGDIPEGYSVSREKKERFSLILESASTNQTSMYLCASSLRDTHSNQPQHFGDGTRLSIL.

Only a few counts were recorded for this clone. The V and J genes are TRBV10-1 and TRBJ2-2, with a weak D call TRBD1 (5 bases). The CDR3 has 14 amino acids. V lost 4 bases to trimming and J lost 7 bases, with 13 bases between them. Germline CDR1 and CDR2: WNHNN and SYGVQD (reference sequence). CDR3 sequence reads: CASSVSQGGGELFF. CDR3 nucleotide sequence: TGCGCCAGCAGTGTATCTCAGGGTGGCGGGGAGCTGTTTTTT.

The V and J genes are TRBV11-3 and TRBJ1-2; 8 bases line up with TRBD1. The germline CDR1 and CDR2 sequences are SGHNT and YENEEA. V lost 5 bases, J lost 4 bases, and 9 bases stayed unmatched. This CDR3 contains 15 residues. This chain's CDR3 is CASSPRTGLGYGYTF. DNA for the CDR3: TGTGCCAGCAGCCCCAGGACAGGGCTTGGCTATGGCTACACCTTC. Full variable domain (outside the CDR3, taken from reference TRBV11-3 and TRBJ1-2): EAGVVQSPRYKIIEKKQPVAFWCNPISGHNTLYWYLQNLGQGPELLIRYENEEAVDDSQLPKDRFSAERLKGVDSTLKIQPAELGDSAVYLCASSPRTGLGYGYTFGSGTRLTVV.

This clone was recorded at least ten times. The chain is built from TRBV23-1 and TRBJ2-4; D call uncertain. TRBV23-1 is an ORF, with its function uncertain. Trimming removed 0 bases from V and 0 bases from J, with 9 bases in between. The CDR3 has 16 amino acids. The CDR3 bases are TGCGCCAGCAGTCAATCCCAGCGTGAAGCCAAAAACATTCAGTACTTC. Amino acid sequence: CASSQSQREAKNIQYF.

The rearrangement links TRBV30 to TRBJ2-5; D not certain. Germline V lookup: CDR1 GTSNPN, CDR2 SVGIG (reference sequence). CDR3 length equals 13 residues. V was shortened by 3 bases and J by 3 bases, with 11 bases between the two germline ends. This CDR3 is CAWRDGHKETQYF. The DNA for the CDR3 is TGTGCCTGGAGGGATGGGCATAAAGAGACCCAGTACTTC.

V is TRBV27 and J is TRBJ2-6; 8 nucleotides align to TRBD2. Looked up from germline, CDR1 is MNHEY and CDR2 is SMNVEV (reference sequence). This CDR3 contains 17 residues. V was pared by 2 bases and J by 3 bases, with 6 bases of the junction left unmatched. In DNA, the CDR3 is TGTGCCAGCAGTTTAACAGCGGGAGTTAGTGGGGCCAACGTCCTGACTTTC. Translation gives CASSLTAGVSGANVLTF. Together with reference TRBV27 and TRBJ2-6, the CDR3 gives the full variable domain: EAQVTQNPRYLITVTGKKLTVTCSQNMNHEYMSWYRQDPGLGLRQIYYSMNVEVTDKGDVPEGYKVSRKEKRNFPLILESPSPNQTSLYFCASSLTAGVSGANVLTFGAGSRLTVL.

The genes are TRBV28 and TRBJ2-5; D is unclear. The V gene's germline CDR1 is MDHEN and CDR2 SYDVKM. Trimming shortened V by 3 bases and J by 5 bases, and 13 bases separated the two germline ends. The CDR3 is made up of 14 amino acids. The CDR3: CASSLFSARETQYF. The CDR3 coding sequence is TGTGCCAGCAGTTTGTTTAGTGCGAGGGAGACCCAGTACTTC.

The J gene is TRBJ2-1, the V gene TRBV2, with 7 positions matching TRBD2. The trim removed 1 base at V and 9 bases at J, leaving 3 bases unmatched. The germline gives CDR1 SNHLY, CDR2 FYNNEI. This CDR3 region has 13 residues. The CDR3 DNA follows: TGTGCCAGCAGTGAAGGGGACTATCCTGAGCAGTTCTTC. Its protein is CASSEGDYPEQFF.

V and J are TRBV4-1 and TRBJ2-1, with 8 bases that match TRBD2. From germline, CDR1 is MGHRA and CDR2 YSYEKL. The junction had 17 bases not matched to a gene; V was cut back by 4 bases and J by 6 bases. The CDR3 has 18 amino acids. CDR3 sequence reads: CASSPRVWQRELGNEQFF. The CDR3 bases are TGCGCCAGCAGCCCCCGAGTCTGGCAGCGGGAGTTGGGCAATGAGCAGTTCTTC.

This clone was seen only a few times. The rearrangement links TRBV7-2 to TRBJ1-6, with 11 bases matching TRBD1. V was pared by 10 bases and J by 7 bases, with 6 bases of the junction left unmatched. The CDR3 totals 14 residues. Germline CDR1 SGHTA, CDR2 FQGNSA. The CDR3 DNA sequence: TGTGCCATCGGACAGGGGGCGCGAAATTCACCCCTCCACTTT. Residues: CAIGQGARNSPLHF.

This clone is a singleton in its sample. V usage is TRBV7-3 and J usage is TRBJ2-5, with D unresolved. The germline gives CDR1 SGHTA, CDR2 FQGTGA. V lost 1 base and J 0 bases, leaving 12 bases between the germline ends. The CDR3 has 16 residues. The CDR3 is CASSLNPRRHQETQYF. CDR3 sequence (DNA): TGTGCCAGCAGCTTAAATCCAAGGCGGCACCAAGAGACCCAGTACTTC.

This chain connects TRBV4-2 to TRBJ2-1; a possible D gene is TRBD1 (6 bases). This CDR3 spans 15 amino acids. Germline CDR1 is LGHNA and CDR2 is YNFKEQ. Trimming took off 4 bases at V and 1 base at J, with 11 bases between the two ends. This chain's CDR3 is CASSPRQESYNEQFF. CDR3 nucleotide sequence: TGTGCCAGCAGCCCCAGACAGGAATCCTACAATGAGCAGTTCTTC.

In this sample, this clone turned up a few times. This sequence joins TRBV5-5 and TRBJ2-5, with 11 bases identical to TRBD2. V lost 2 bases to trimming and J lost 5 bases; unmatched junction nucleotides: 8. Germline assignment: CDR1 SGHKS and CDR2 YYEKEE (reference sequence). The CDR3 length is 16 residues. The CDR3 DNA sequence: TGTGCCAGCAGCTTTATACTAGCGGGAGCTTTTGAGACCCAGTACTTC. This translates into CASSFILAGAFETQYF.

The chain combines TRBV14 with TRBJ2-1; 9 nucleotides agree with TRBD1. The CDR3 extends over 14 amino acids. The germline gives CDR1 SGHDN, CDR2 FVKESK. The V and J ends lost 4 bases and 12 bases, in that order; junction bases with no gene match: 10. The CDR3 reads CASSLYRDREAQFF. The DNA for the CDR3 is TGTGCCAGCAGCCTATACCGGGACAGGGAGGCGCAGTTCTTC.

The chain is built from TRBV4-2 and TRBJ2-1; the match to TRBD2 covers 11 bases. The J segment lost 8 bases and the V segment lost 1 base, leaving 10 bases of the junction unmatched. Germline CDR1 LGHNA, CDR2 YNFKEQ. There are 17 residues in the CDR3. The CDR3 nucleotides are TGTGCCAGCAGCCAAGGGTCCCTTAGCGGGAGGGATCATGAGCAGTTCTTC. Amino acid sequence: CASSQGSLSGRDHEQFF.

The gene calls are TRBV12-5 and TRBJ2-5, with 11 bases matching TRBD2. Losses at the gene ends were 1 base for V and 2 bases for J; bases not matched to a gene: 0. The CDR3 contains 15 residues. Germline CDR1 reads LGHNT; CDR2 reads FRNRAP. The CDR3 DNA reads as TGTGCTAGTGGTTTGGGACTAGCGGGACAAGAGACCCAGTACTTC. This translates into CASGLGLAGQETQYF.

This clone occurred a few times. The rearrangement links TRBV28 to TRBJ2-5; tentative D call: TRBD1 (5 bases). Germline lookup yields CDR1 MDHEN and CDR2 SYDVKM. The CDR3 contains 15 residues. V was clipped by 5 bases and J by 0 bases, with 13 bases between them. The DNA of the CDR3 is TGTGCCAGCAGTCGCGCGACAGCGTACCAAGAGACCCAGTACTTC. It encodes CASSRATAYQETQYF.

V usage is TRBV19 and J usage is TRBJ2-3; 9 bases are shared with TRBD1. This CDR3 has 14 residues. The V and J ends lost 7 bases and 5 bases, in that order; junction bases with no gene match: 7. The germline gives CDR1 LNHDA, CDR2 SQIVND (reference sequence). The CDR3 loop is CASTPGQGIDTQYF. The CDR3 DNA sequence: TGTGCCAGTACGCCAGGACAGGGGATAGATACGCAGTATTTT.

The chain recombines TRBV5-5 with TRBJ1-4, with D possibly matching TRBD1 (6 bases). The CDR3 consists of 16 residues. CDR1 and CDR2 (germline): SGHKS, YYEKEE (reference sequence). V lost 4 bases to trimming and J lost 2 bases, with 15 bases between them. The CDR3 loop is CASSRTQGLTNEKLFF. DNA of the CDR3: TGTGCCAGCAGCCGGACACAGGGCTTGACTAATGAAAAACTGTTTTTT.